The 22 T cell receptor beta chains given below trace back to one sample, sequenced in a study of blood T cell repertoires in COVID-19. The data were produced by immunoSEQ multiplex PCR, yet TCRdb's version contains in-frame clones alone and is incomplete. The sample yields approximately 110,000 clones, more than 70% seen once. What was sequenced was peripheral blood. The origin of the receptors is a woman in her seventies who had recovered from COVID-19.

The chain couples TRBV6-1 to TRBJ2-7; TRBD1 matches at 9 bases. This CDR3 comprises 16 residues. The trim removed 4 bases at V and 4 bases at J, leaving 11 bases unmatched. In germline, CDR1 is MNHNS, CDR2 SASEGT. The CDR3 region has the DNA TGTGCCAGCAGTGTGGACCTTACAGGGGGCGTGTACGAGCAGTACTTC. Translation gives CASSVDLTGGVYEQYF.

J is TRBJ2-2 and V is TRBV7-3; 7 bases align to TRBD1. Germline V CDR1 and CDR2: SGHTA, FQGTGA. The ends lost 6 bases at V and 4 bases at J; junction bases unmatched: 5. The CDR3 is made up of 14 amino acids. CDR3 nucleotides: TGTGCCAGCAGTTGGGACAGTAGCACCGGGGAGCTGTTTTTT. Translated, it gives CASSWDSSTGELFF.

This rearrangement joins TRBV28 to TRBJ1-5, with 8 bases identical to TRBD1. The V gene's germline CDR1 is MDHEN and CDR2 SYDVKM. The CDR3 contains 15 residues. V shed 7 bases, J shed 1 base, and the junction held 6 bases outside the gene matches. In DNA form, the CDR3 reads TGTGCCAGCACCCCCAGGGGGCCAAGCAATCAGCCCCAGCATTTT. Translation: CASTPRGPSNQPQHF.

This chain uses TRBV10-3 with TRBJ1-6; 8 positions match TRBD1. J was trimmed by 10 bases and V by 0 bases; bases with no gene match: 5. The CDR3 spans 15 residues. CDR1 is ENHRY and CDR2 is SYGVKD in the germline V gene. For the CDR3, the DNA is TGTGCCATCAGTGAGTCGTGGACAGGGTCCTCACCCCTCCACTTT. This gives the protein CAISESWTGSSPLHF.

V usage is TRBV10-3 and J usage is TRBJ2-5; 9 bases fit TRBD1. Per germline, CDR1 ENHRY and CDR2 SYGVKD. Germline trimming cut 6 bases from V and 0 bases from J; bases unmatched to any gene: 2. This CDR3 contains 14 residues. This CDR3 is CAIRDRGYQETQYF. CDR3 DNA sequence: TGTGCCATCAGAGACAGGGGGTACCAAGAGACCCAGTACTTC.

The gene calls are TRBV28 and TRBJ1-5; the D gene is possibly TRBD1 (6 bases). V was trimmed by 7 bases and J by 7 bases, leaving 8 bases between them. The CDR3 has 11 amino acids. Germline CDR1 is MDHEN and CDR2 is SYDVKM. In DNA, the CDR3 is TGTGCCAGCACCCAGGGGCAGCCCCAGCATTTT. Protein sequence: CASTQGQPQHF.

This clone was recorded only once. The rearrangement uses TRBV20-1 and TRBJ2-5; the D gene is possibly TRBD1 (5 bases). The CDR3 loop spans 17 amino acids. CDR1 and CDR2 (germline): DFQATT, SNEGSKA (reference sequence). V lost 3 bases to trimming and J lost 0 bases, with 20 bases between them. The CDR3 coding sequence is TGCAGTGCTAGTAGGGTAAGTAGCAGGGATCACCAAGAGACCCAGTACTTC. It codes for CSASRVSSRDHQETQYF.

The chain has TRBV6-5 and TRBJ1-3; D might be TRBD1 (5 bases). CDR3 size: 14 residues. Germline lookup yields CDR1 MNHEY and CDR2 SVGAGI. Trimming stripped 6 bases from V and 0 bases from J, with 9 bases between. The CDR3 DNA sequence: TGTGCCAGCAGGTGGAGGGGCTCTGGAAACACCATATATTTT. It encodes CASRWRGSGNTIYF.

This chain links TRBV2 with TRBJ2-5; 7 bases map to TRBD1. Trimming cost V 5 bases and J 5 bases; bases outside gene matches: 8. The CDR3 consists of 14 residues. The germline V gene has CDR1 SNHLY and CDR2 FYNNEI. DNA of the CDR3: TGTGCCAGCAGTCTCTCTAGGGGGCGGGAGACCCAGTACTTC. This translates into CASSLSRGRETQYF.

The chain joins TRBV18 to TRBJ2-1; D remains ambiguous. CDR1 and CDR2 (germline): KGHSH, LQKENI. The V and J ends lost 3 bases and 4 bases respectively, with 16 bases between them. This CDR3 comprises 16 residues. In nucleotides, the CDR3 is TGTGCCAGCTCACCCATAGCCTCCAGTGGATACAATGAGCAGTTCTTC. This codes for CASSPIASSGYNEQFF. Variable domain in full (rest from reference TRBV18 and TRBJ2-1): NAGVMQNPRHLVRRRGQEARLRCSPMKGHSHVYWYRQLPEEGLKFMVYLQKENIIDESGMPKERFSAEFPKEGPSILRIQQVVRGDSAAYFCASSPIASSGYNEQFFGPGTRLTVL.

This chain links TRBV6-6 with TRBJ1-2; TRBD1 agrees at 7 bases. The CDR3 consists of 15 residues. Germline V gene data show CDR1 as MNHNY and CDR2 as SVGAGI (reference sequence). V trimming: 0 bases; J trimming: 8 bases; junction bases outside the gene matches: 9. CDR3 loop: CASSYSTGSVGGYTF. DNA for the CDR3: TGTGCCAGCAGTTACTCGACAGGGTCGGTCGGCGGCTACACCTTC.

The chain is built from TRBV3-1 (or the pseudogene TRBV3-2) and TRBJ2-1, with 9 bases lining up with TRBD1. V lost 6 bases, J lost 2 bases, and 5 bases stayed unmatched. CDR1 is LGHDT, CDR2 YNNKEL, per germline (reference sequence). This CDR3 has 15 residues. The DNA of the CDR3 is TGTGCCAGCAGGAACAGGGACAGGGCCTACAATGAGCAGTTCTTC. It encodes CASRNRDRAYNEQFF.

In this sample, this clone turned up once. This chain uses TRBV29-1 with TRBJ1-2, with 12 bases fitting TRBD1. This CDR3 contains 12 residues. V was clipped by 8 bases and J by 8 bases; unmatched bases: 6. Germline-derived CDR1 and CDR2 are SQVTM and ANQGSEA. The CDR3 spells CSSGQGAQGYTF. The DNA for the CDR3 is TGCAGCTCGGGACAGGGGGCTCAGGGCTACACCTTC.

The count of this clone is one. This chain joins TRBV19 and TRBJ1-1, with TRBD1 matching over 8 bases. V shed 3 bases and J 6 bases; nucleotides not matched to a gene: 6. CDR1 and CDR2 from the germline V gene are LNHDA and SQIVND (reference sequence). There are 14 residues in the CDR3. CDR3 region: CASSMFGQGPEAFF. CDR3 sequence (DNA): TGTGCCAGTAGTATGTTCGGACAGGGTCCTGAAGCTTTCTTT.

The J gene is TRBJ2-2, the V gene TRBV3-1 (or the pseudogene TRBV3-2), with 7 bases fitting TRBD2. CDR1 and CDR2 from the germline V gene are LGHDT and YNNKEL (reference sequence). This CDR3 spans 16 amino acids. Unmatched junction bases numbered 8, after V lost 4 bases and J lost 3 bases. This CDR3 is CASSLRGSGHTGELFF. CDR3 nucleotide sequence: TGTGCCAGCAGCCTCAGAGGTAGCGGGCACACCGGGGAGCTGTTTTTT.

The chain links TRBV7-2 to TRBJ2-7, with a tentative D call TRBD1 (7 bases). Trimming took 6 bases from V and 7 from J, leaving 16 bases between them. The CDR3 runs to 13 residues. Germline-derived CDR1 and CDR2 are SGHTA and FQGNSA. The CDR3 DNA reads TGTGCCAGCAGTTACGGACAGGCGGGAGAGCAGTACTTC. It codes for CASSYGQAGEQYF.

As regards this clone: This sample also contains other DNA sequences that code for the same CDR3. The chain combines TRBV5-1 with TRBJ1-5; D perhaps matches TRBD1 (5 bases). The CDR3 spans 15 residues. V lost 0 bases, J lost 1 base, and 8 bases lay in between. In germline, CDR1 is SGHRS, CDR2 YFSETQ. The CDR3 DNA sequence: TGCGCCAGCAGCTTGGTTCCAGGGAGCAATCAGCCCCAGCATTTT. Amino acid sequence: CASSLVPGSNQPQHF.

The chain links TRBV18 to TRBJ1-4, with unresolved D. The length of the CDR3 is 17 residues. Germline V gene sequence: CDR1 KGHSH, CDR2 LQKENI. Trimming pared 1 base from V and 1 base from J, leaving 13 bases between. The CDR3, as DNA: TGTGCCAGCTCACCACAGTGGAGGCGGGGAACTAATGAAAAACTGTTTTTT. Translated: CASSPQWRRGTNEKLFF.

The chain has TRBV28 and TRBJ2-7; weak D call: TRBD2 (6 bases). In germline, CDR1 is MDHEN, CDR2 SYDVKM. CDR3 length equals 14 residues. V was clipped by 7 bases and J by 6 bases, with 19 bases between them. The CDR3 sequence is CASTLRDRRGEQYF. The CDR3 coding sequence is TGTGCCAGCACTCTCCGGGACCGGAGGGGCGAGCAGTACTTC.

V usage is TRBV28 and J usage is TRBJ1-4; D is ambiguous. This CDR3 is 16 amino acids long. Germline V gives CDR1 MDHEN, CDR2 SYDVKM. Trimming cost V 5 bases and J 6 bases, with 19 bases left between them. CDR3 residues: CASSPPPGPWDEKLFF. The DNA for the CDR3 is TGTGCCAGCAGTCCCCCGCCTGGGCCGTGGGATGAAAAACTGTTTTTT.

This sequence joins TRBV5-1 and TRBJ2-1; a weak D match, TRBD2 (6 bases). The CDR3 is 14 amino acids. Trimming cost V 9 bases and J 3 bases, with 16 bases left between them. Per the germline V gene, CDR1 is SGHRS and CDR2 is YFSETQ. The CDR3 loop reads CATLRGSGYNEQFF. The CDR3 region has the DNA TGCGCCACCTTGAGGGGTAGCGGCTACAATGAGCAGTTCTTC.

The rearrangement joins TRBV19 to TRBJ2-7, with D maybe TRBD1 (6 bases). The CDR3 is 17 amino acids. Per germline, CDR1 LNHDA and CDR2 SQIVND (reference sequence). The germline V and J ends were trimmed by 1 base and 2 bases, with 18 bases remaining between them. Here the CDR3 DNA reads TGTGCCAGTAGTATAGGCTACGGCCAGGGGCGACCCTACGAGCAGTACTTC. Encoded protein: CASSIGYGQGRPYEQYF. The complete variable domain, with remaining parts taken from reference TRBV19 and TRBJ2-7, reads DGGITQSPKYLFRKEGQNVTLSCEQNLNHDAMYWYRQDPGQGLRLIYYSQIVNDFQKGDIAEGYSVSREKKESFPLTVTSAQKNPTAFYLCASSIGYGQGRPYEQYFGPGTRLTVT.